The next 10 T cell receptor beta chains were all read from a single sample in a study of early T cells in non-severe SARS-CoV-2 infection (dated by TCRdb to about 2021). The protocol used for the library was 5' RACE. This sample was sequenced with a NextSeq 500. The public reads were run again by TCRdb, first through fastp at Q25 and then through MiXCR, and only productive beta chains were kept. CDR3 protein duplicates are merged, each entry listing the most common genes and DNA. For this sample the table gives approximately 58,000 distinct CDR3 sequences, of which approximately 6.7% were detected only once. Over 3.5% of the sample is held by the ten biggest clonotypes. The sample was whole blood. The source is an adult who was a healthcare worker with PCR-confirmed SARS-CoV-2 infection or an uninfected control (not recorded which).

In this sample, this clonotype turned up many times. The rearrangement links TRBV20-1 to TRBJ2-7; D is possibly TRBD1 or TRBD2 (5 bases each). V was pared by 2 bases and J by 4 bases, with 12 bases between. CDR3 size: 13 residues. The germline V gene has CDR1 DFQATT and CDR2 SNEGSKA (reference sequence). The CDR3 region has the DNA TGCAGTGCTAGAAGGGGAGTAGGTTACGAGCAGTACTTC. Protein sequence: CSARRGVGYEQYF.

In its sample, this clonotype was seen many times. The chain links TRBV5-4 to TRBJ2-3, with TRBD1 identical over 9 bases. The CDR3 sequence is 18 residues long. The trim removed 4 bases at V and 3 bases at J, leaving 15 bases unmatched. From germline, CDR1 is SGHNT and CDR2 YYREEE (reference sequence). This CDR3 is CASSIQPDRGNSTDTQYF. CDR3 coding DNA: TGTGCCAGCAGCATCCAACCCGACAGGGGGAATTCGACAGATACGCAGTATTTT.

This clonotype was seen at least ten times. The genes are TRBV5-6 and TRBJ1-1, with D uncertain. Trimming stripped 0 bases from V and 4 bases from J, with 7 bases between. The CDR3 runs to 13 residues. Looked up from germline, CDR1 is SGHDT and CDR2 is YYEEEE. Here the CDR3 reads CASSLAWGTEAFF. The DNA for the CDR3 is TGTGCCAGCAGCTTGGCCTGGGGCACTGAAGCTTTCTTT.

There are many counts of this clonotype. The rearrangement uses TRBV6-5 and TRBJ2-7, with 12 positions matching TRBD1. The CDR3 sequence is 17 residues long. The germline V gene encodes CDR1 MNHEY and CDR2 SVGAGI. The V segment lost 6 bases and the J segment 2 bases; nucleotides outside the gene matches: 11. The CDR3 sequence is CASRLGQGAAMAYEQYF. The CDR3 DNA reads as TGTGCCAGCAGATTGGGACAGGGGGCGGCGATGGCCTACGAGCAGTACTTC.

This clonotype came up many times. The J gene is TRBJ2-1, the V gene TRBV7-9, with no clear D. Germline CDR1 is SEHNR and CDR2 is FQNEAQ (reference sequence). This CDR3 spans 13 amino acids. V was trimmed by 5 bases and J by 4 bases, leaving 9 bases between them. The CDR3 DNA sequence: TGTGCCAGCAGCCCTGACGGGTACAATGAGCAGTTCTTC. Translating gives CASSPDGYNEQFF.

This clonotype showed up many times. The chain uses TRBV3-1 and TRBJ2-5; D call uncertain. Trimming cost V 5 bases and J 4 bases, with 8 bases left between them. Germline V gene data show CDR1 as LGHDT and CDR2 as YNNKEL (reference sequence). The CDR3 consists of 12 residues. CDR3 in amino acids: CASSSAGETQYF. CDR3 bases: TGTGCCAGCAGCTCCGCCGGAGAGACCCAGTACTTC.

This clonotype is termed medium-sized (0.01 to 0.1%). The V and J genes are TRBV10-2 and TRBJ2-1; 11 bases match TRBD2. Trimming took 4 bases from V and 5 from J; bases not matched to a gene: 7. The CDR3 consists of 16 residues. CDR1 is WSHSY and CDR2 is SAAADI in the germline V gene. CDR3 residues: CASSGFGSGGDNEQFF. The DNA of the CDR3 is TGCGCCAGCAGTGGTTTTGGTAGCGGGGGGGACAATGAGCAGTTCTTC.

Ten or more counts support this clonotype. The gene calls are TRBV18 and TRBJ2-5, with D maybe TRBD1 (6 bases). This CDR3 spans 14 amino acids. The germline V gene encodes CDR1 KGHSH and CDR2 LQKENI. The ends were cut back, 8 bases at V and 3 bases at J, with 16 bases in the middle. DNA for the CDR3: TGTGCCAGCCTCCGCACTAGGACAGAAGAGACCCAGTACTTC. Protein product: CASLRTRTEETQYF.

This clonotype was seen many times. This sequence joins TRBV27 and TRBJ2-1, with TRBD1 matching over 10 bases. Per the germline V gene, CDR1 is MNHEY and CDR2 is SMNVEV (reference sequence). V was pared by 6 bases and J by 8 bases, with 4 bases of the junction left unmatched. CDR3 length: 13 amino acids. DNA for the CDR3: TGTGCCAGCAGAGGGACAGGGGATCATGAGCAGTTCTTC. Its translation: CASRGTGDHEQFF.

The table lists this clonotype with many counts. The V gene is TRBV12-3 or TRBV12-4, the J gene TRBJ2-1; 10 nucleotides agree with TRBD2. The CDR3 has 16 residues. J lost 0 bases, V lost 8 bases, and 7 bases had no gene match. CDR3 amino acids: CASSGLASSSYNEQFF. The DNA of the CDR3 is TGTGCCAGCTCGGGACTAGCGTCGAGCTCCTACAATGAGCAGTTCTTC.